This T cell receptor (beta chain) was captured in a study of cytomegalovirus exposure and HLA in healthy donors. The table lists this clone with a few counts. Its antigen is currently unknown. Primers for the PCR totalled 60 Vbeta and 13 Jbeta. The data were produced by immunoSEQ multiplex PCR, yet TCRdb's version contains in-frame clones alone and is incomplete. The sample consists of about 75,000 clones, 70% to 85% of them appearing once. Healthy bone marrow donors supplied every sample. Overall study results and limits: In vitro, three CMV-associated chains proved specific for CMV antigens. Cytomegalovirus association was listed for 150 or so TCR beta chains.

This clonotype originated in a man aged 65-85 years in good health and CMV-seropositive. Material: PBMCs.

CDR3 in amino acids: CASRVWGGTNEKLFF. The CDR3 DNA reads as TGTGCCAGCAGAGTTTGGGGGGGAACTAATGAAAAACTGTTTTTT. The chain couples TRBV28 to TRBJ1-4; D perhaps matches TRBD1 (5 bases). Trimming removed 6 bases at V and 1 base at J, with 12 bases between. The CDR3 has 15 amino acids. CDR1 MDHEN and CDR2 SYDVKM come from the germline V gene.